This T cell receptor (beta chain) was found in a study of spatial heterogeneity in lung cancer. On the study more broadly: Raw reads contained each unique TCR and UMI combination more than ten times on average. The study, taken as a whole, reports: Ubiquitous expanded tumor TCRs were seen in blood more at resection than at follow-up.

Time point: sample taken at primary tumor resection. Sequencing of whole RNA from tumor, nontumor lung or frozen PBMC involved no sorting. This clonotype was detected a few times. The antigen is unknown. The CDR3 covers 12 residues. Losses at the gene ends were 8 bases for V and 14 bases for J; bases not matched to a gene: 12. CDR1 and CDR2 from the germline V gene are SNHLY and FYNNEI. Every molecule of TCR cDNA had its own unique molecular identifier. MiXCR was run by TCRdb on the 5' RACE reads, yielding one entry per CDR3 protein. The sample holds approximately 44,000 distinct CDR3 sequences, approximately 15% seen once.

The gene calls are TRBV2 and TRBJ1-5, with 7 nucleotides matching TRBD1. The clonotype comes from a male donor with early-stage non-small cell lung cancer. The sequences come from PBMCs, collected at surgery. The CDR3 loop is CASLGTGTVKHF. DNA for the CDR3: TGTGCCAGCCTAGGTACCGGGACAGTGAAGCATTTT. The full variable domain, its missing parts supplied by reference TRBV2 and TRBJ1-5, is EPEVTQTPSHQVTQMGQEVILRCVPISNHLYFYWYRQILGQKVEFLVSFYNNEISEKSEIFDDQFSVERPDGSNFTLKIRSTKLEDSAMYFCASLGTGTVKHFGDGTRLSIL.